This entry features one T cell receptor (beta chain) sequence. Trimming took 4 bases from V and 3 from J, leaving 10 bases between them. The CDR3 consists of 13 residues. In germline, CDR1 is SGHTA, CDR2 FQGTGA. The data stem from a study of blood T cell repertoires in COVID-19. As for the study in general: The origin of the acute and convalescent COVID-19 samples was the United States, Italy and Spain.

Authors' processing steps: Cell counts per sample came from amplifying reference gene primers. This table comes from immunoSEQ multiplex PCR, and its TCRdb copy is limited to in-frame clones, with some not included. The V and J calls and the clone size are those of that table, but D and trimming were determined from the DNA. In the table there are 300,000 to 400,000 clones, 65% to 90% of which are singletons. Sequencing was performed on peripheral blood. V gene TRBV7-3 combines with J gene TRBJ2-7, with D possibly TRBD2 on 6 matching bases. The source is a human donor in a cohort sampled during active COVID-19. The CDR3 loop reads CASSSSGGYEQYF. The CDR3 DNA reads as TGTGCCAGCAGCTCCTCCGGGGGCTACGAGCAGTACTTC.